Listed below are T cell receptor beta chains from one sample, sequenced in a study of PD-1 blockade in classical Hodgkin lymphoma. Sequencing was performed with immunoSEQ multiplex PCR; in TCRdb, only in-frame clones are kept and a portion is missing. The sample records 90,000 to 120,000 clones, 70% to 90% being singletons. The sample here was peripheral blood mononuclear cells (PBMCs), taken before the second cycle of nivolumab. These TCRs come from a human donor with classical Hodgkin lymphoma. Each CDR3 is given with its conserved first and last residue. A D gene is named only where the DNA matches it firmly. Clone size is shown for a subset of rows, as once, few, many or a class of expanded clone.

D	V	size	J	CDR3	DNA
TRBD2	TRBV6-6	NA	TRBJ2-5	CASSPRQREGETQYF	TGTGCCAGCAGTCCCCGCCAGCGGGAGGGGGAGACCCAGTACTTC
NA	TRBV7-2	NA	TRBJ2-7	CASSLGDVYEQYF	TGTGCCAGCAGCTTAGGGGACGTCTACGAGCAGTACTTC
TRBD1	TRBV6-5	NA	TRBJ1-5	CASSSRTGYGNQPQHF	TGTGCCAGCAGTTCCAGGACAGGGTACGGCAATCAGCCCCAGCATTTT
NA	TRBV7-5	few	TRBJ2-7	CVRSGGFRWEASYEQYF	TGTGTCAGAAGCGGGGGTTTTAGGTGGGAGGCATCCTACGAGCAGTACTTC
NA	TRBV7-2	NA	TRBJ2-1	CASSQLTRHEQFF	TGTGCCAGCAGCCAACTGACCCGACATGAGCAGTTCTTC
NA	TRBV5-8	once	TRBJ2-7	CASGPAGYEQYF	TGTGCCAGCGGACCGGCAGGTTACGAGCAGTACTTC
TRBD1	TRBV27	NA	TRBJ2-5	CASSVAGTVETQYF	TGTGCCAGCAGTGTGGCCGGGACAGTGGAGACCCAGTACTTC
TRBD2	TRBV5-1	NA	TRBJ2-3	CASSALADGTDTQYF	TGCGCCAGCAGCGCCCTAGCGGATGGCACAGATACGCAGTATTTT
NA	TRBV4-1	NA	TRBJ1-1	CASSQDRRGRNTEAFF	TGCGCCAGCAGCCAAGATCGTCGGGGGAGGAACACTGAAGCTTTCTTT
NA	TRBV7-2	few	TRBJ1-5	CASNPGGANQPQHF	TGTGCCAGCAACCCAGGAGGGGCCAATCAGCCCCAGCATTTT
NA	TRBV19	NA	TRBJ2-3	CASSAITDTQYF	TGTGCCAGTAGTGCTATCACAGATACGCAGTATTTT
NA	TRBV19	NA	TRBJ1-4	CASSIPQGTNEKLFF	TGTGCCAGTAGTATTCCGCAGGGCACCAATGAAAAACTGTTTTTT
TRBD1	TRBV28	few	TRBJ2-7	CASSSSGTGGREQYF	TGTGCCAGCAGTTCATCCGGGACAGGGGGAAGGGAGCAGTACTTC
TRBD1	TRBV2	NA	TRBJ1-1	CASQAQGALGTEAFF	TGTGCCAGCCAGGCACAGGGGGCGTTGGGCACTGAAGCTTTCTTT
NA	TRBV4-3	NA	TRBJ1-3	CASSLARQLATSGNTIYF	TGCGCCAGCAGCCTTGCTCGACAGCTGGCCACCTCTGGAAACACCATATATTTT
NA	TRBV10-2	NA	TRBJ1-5	CASTPAGSNQPQHF	TGCGCCAGCACTCCGGCAGGGTCCAATCAGCCCCAGCATTTT
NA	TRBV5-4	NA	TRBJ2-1	CASSLAGTPSNEQFF	TGTGCCAGCAGCTTGGCTGGGACTCCTTCCAATGAGCAGTTCTTC
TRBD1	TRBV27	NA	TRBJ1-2	CASSRNPSGTGGLYGYTF	TGTGCCAGCAGCCGAAATCCATCCGGGACAGGGGGCCTCTATGGCTACACCTTC
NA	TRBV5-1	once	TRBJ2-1	CASSLEGGLDEQFF	TGCGCCAGCAGCTTGGAGGGCGGGCTGGATGAGCAGTTCTTC
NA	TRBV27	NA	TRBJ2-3	CASSLILGSTDTQYF	TGTGCCAGCAGTTTGATCCTGGGTAGCACAGATACGCAGTATTTT
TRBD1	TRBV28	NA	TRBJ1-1	CASSFPGQGLNTEAFF	TGTGCCAGCAGTTTTCCGGGACAGGGGTTGAACACTGAAGCTTTCTTT
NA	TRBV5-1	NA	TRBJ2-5	CASSLGAQWNQETQYF	TGCGCCAGCAGCTTGGGGGCCCAGTGGAACCAAGAGACCCAGTACTTC
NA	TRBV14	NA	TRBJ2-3	CASSPSLGIERRGADTQYF	TGTGCCAGCAGCCCCAGTCTGGGGATAGAGAGACGAGGGGCAGATACGCAGTATTTT
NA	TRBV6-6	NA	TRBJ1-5	CASSSVVGNQPQHF	TGTGCCAGCAGTTCGGTCGTGGGCAATCAGCCCCAGCATTTT
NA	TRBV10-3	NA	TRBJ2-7	CAISESYQTYEQYF	TGTGCCATCAGTGAGTCGTACCAGACCTACGAGCAGTACTTC
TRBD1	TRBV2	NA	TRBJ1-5	CASQTDRGQGPQHF	TGTGCCAGCCAGACTGACAGGGGTCAAGGGCCCCAGCATTTT
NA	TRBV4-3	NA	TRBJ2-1	CASSQETTRGLVF	TGCGCCAGCAGCCAAGAAACAACTCGTGGGCTGGTCTTC
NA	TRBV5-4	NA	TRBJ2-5	CAITHEETQYF	TGTGCCATCACCCATGAGGAGACCCAGTACTTC
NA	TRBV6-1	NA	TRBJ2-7	CASSGGYSYEQYF	TGTGCCAGCAGTGGGGGATATAGCTACGAGCAGTACTTC
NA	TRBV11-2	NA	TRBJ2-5	CASSSILNQETQYF	TGTGCCAGCAGCTCAATACTCAATCAAGAGACCCAGTACTTC
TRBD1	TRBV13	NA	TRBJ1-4	CASSLGQVMANEKLFF	TGTGCCAGCAGCTTGGGACAGGTTATGGCTAATGAAAAACTGTTTTTT
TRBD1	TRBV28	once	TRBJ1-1	CASSSEREGAIPWNTEAFF	TGTGCCAGCAGTTCCGAGCGGGAGGGGGCAATACCCTGGAACACTGAAGCTTTCTTT
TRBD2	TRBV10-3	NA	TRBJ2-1	CAISPGTSGYNEQFF	TGTGCCATCAGCCCCGGGACTAGCGGCTACAATGAGCAGTTCTTC
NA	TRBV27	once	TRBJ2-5	CASRGVEVGQETQYF	TGTGCCAGCAGGGGAGTAGAGGTGGGGCAAGAGACCCAGTACTTC
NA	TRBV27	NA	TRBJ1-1	CASSLSPGGLSEAFF	TGTGCCAGCAGTTTATCGCCCGGGGGCCTATCTGAAGCTTTCTTT
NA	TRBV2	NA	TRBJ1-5	CASMARLYSNQPQHF	TGTGCCAGTATGGCAAGGCTTTATAGCAATCAGCCCCAGCATTTT
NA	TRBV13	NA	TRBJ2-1	CASSSQLDEQFF	TGTGCCAGCAGCTCCCAACTGGATGAGCAGTTCTTC
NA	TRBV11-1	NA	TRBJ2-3	CASSLERTDTQYF	TGTGCCAGCAGCTTGGAAAGAACAGATACGCAGTATTTT
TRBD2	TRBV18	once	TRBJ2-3	CASSTSGNKDTQYF	TGTGCCAGCTCTACTAGCGGGAATAAAGATACGCAGTATTTT
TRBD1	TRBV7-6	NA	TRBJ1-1	CASSLAQGGAGNTEAFF	TGTGCCAGCAGCTTAGCGCAGGGGGGGGCCGGGAACACTGAAGCTTTCTTT
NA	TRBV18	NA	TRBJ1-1	CASLGTGGTEAFF	TGTGCCAGCTTGGGGACGGGGGGCACTGAAGCTTTCTTT
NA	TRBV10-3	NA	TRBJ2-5	CAIAALQETQYF	TGTGCCATCGCGGCACTTCAAGAGACCCAGTACTTC
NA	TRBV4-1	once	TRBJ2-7	CASSQGRAVPPYEQYF	TGCGCCAGCAGCCAAGGGAGAGCGGTACCGCCCTACGAGCAGTACTTC
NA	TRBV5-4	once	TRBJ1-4	CASSFNSGIGAEKLFF	TGTGCCAGCAGCTTTAACAGCGGCATCGGGGCAGAAAAACTGTTTTTT
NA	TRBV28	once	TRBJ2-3	CASSYAGGGTDTQYF	TGTGCCAGCAGTTACGCCGGAGGAGGCACAGATACGCAGTATTTT